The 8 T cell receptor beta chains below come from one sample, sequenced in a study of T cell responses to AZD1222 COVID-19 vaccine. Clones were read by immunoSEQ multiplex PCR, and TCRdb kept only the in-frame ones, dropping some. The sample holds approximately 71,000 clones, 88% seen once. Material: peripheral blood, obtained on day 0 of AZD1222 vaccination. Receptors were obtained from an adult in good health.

This CDR3 is CASRKGNTEAFF. The CDR3 DNA sequence: TGCGCCAGCAGAAAGGGGAACACTGAAGCTTTCTTT. The chain links TRBV5-1 to TRBJ1-1; D gene ambiguous. Trimming pared 5 bases from V and 1 base from J, leaving 6 bases between. CDR1 and CDR2 (germline): SGHRS, YFSETQ. The CDR3 is made up of 12 amino acids.

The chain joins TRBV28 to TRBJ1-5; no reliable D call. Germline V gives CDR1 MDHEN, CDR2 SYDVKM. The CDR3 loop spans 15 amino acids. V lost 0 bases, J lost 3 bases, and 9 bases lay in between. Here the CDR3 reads CASSLWQTYNQPQHF. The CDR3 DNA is TGTGCCAGCAGTTTATGGCAGACTTACAATCAGCCCCAGCATTTT.

The CDR3 sequence is CASSTQGPLDGYTF. The CDR3 DNA follows: TGTGCCAGTAGTACGCAGGGGCCTTTGGATGGCTACACCTTC. The chain uses TRBV19 and TRBJ1-2; D perhaps matches TRBD1 (6 bases). Germline-derived CDR1 and CDR2 are LNHDA and SQIVND (reference sequence). The CDR3 runs to 14 residues. Trimming stripped 4 bases from V and 6 bases from J, with 15 bases between.

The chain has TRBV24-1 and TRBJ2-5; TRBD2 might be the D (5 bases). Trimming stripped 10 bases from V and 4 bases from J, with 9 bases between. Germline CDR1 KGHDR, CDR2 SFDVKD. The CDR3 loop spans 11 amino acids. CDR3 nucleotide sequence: TGTGCCACGTCTCGGGGAGAGACCCAGTACTTC. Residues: CATSRGETQYF.

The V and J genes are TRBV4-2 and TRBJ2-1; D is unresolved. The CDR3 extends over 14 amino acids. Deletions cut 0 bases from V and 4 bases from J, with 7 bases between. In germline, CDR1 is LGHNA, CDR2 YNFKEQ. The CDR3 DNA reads TGTGCCAGCAGCCAAGATACGGAATACAATGAGCAGTTCTTC. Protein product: CASSQDTEYNEQFF.

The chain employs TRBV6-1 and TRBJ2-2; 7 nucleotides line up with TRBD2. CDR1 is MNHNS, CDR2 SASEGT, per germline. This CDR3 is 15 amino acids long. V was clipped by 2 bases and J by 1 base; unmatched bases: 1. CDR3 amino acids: CASSEIAGNTGELFF. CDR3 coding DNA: TGTGCCAGCAGTGAAATAGCGGGGAACACCGGGGAGCTGTTTTTT.

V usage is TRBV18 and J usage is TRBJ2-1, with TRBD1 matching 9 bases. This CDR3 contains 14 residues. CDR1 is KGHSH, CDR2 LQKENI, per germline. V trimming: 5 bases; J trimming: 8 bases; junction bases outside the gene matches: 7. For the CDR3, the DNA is TGTGCCAGCTCAACCGGGACAGGGTTTGATGAGCAGTTCTTC. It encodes CASSTGTGFDEQFF.

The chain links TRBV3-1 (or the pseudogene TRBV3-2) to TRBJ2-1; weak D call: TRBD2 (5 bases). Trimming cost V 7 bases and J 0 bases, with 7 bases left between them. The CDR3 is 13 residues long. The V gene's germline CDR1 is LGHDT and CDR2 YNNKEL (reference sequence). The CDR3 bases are TGTGCCAGCACGAGCGGCTCCTACAATGAGCAGTTCTTC. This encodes CASTSGSYNEQFF.